The 15 T cell receptor beta chains given below trace back to one sample, sequenced in a study of T cells in localized non-small cell lung cancer. Using immunoSEQ multiplex PCR, the repertoire was profiled, and TCRdb retains in-frame clones only, with some absent. The sample holds roughly 35,000 clones; approximately 90% are singletons and the top ten take approximately 2%. This sample comprised peripheral blood, obtained before any cancer treatment. The receptors originated from a female donor at least 60 years old with stage I lung adenocarcinoma.

The chain is built from TRBV5-1 and TRBJ2-5; 10 bases are a match to TRBD2. J lost 1 base, V lost 0 bases, and 3 bases had no gene match. Germline V gives CDR1 SGHRS, CDR2 YFSETQ. The CDR3 consists of 16 residues. Here the CDR3 reads CASSLERGGLQETQYF. The CDR3 nucleotides are TGCGCCAGCAGCTTGGAGCGGGGGGGGCTCCAAGAGACCCAGTACTTC.

The genes are TRBV6-5 and TRBJ2-7; 7 bases match TRBD1. This CDR3 has 13 residues. The germline V gene encodes CDR1 MNHEY and CDR2 SVGAGI. The J segment lost 3 bases and the V segment lost 4 bases, leaving 3 bases of the junction unmatched. The CDR3 nucleotides read TGTGCCAGCAGTTTCAGGGACAGCTACGAGCAGTACTTC. Protein: CASSFRDSYEQYF.

This clone is a singleton in its sample. The rearrangement uses TRBV6-1 and TRBJ1-2; D might be TRBD1 (6 bases). The CDR3 is made up of 17 amino acids. Germline assignment: CDR1 MNHNS and CDR2 SASEGT. V was clipped by 1 base and J by 4 bases, with 19 bases between them. CDR3: CASSEGPGQGGSYGYTF. CDR3 DNA sequence: TGTGCCAGCAGTGAAGGCCCGGGCCAAGGGGGAAGCTATGGCTACACCTTC.

V usage is TRBV5-1 and J usage is TRBJ1-4, with 8 nucleotides matching TRBD1. The CDR3 runs 14 residues. Germline CDR1 is SGHRS and CDR2 is YFSETQ. The trim removed 3 bases at V and 8 bases at J, leaving 6 bases unmatched. The CDR3 protein is CASSYQGAGEKLFF. DNA of the CDR3: TGCGCCAGCAGCTACCAGGGGGCCGGGGAAAAACTGTTTTTT.

The chain couples TRBV27 to TRBJ2-7; D possibly corresponds to TRBD2 (6 bases). V lost 6 bases and J lost 3, with 21 bases in between. Looked up from germline, CDR1 is MNHEY and CDR2 is SMNVEV (reference sequence). CDR3 length: 16 amino acids. The DNA of the CDR3 is TGTGCCAGCAGCCCCCAGGGTGTTGCGGGGTACTACGAGCAGTACTTC. Its protein product is CASSPQGVAGYYEQYF.

The table lists this clone with a count of one. V usage is TRBV6-6 and J usage is TRBJ1-5; TRBD1 agrees at 9 bases. The CDR3 spans 14 residues. Germline CDR1 and CDR2: MNHNY and SVGAGI (reference sequence). The J segment lost 7 bases and the V segment lost 5 bases, leaving 6 bases of the junction unmatched. CDR3 in DNA: TGTGCCAGCAGTACACAGGGGGCACGGCAGCCCCAGCATTTT. Translating gives CASSTQGARQPQHF.

The J gene is TRBJ2-3, the V gene TRBV15, with 10 bases identical to TRBD2. The CDR3 consists of 16 residues. Trimming took 1 base from V and 3 from J; bases not matched to a gene: 4. Germline V gene sequence: CDR1 LNHNV, CDR2 YYDKDF (reference sequence). The CDR3 DNA reads TGTGCCACCAGCAGAGCCTTACTAGCGGGGACAGATACGCAGTATTTT. This sequence encodes CATSRALLAGTDTQYF.

The rearrangement joins TRBV7-8 to TRBJ1-5; D is possibly TRBD1 (5 bases). V lost 6 bases and J lost 7, with 19 bases in between. CDR1 SGHVS and CDR2 FQNEAQ come from the germline V gene. The CDR3 is 15 amino acids. The DNA of the CDR3 is TGTGCCAGCAGTTCGGGGCACTGGCAAGGGCAGCCCCAGCATTTT. It codes for CASSSGHWQGQPQHF.

The chain combines TRBV7-2 with TRBJ2-2, with TRBD1 matching over 8 bases. This CDR3 contains 15 residues. Looked up from germline, CDR1 is SGHTA and CDR2 is FQGNSA. J lost 6 bases, V lost 3 bases, and 6 bases had no gene match. CDR3 residues: CASSFRQGAAGELFF. The CDR3, as DNA: TGTGCCAGCAGCTTTAGGCAGGGGGCGGCCGGGGAGCTGTTTTTT.

This chain connects TRBV5-1 to TRBJ2-2, with TRBD2 matching over 13 bases. The CDR3 runs 18 residues. V lost 0 bases, J lost 2 bases, and 4 bases stayed unmatched. Germline CDR1 and CDR2: SGHRS and YFSETQ. The CDR3 DNA is TGCGCCAGCAGCTTGGCGACTAGCGGGGGGCCAAACACCGGGGAGCTGTTTTTT. It codes for CASSLATSGGPNTGELFF. The full variable domain, completed using reference TRBV5-1 and TRBJ2-2, is KAGVTQTPRYLIKTRGQQVTLSCSPISGHRSVSWYQQTPGQGLQFLFEYFSETQRNKGNFPGRFSGRQFSNSRSEMNVSTLELGDSALYLCASSLATSGGPNTGELFFGEGSRLTVL.

The chain couples TRBV11-3 to TRBJ2-7, with TRBD1 identical over 10 bases. V lost 1 base, J lost 2 bases, and 5 bases stayed unmatched. The CDR3 covers 16 residues. Germline V gives CDR1 SGHNT, CDR2 YENEEA. The CDR3 DNA reads TGTGCCAGCAGCTTAGGCCGGGGACAGGGGACCTACGAGCAGTACTTC. Translating it yields CASSLGRGQGTYEQYF.

V is TRBV6-5 and J is TRBJ1-1; a weak D match, TRBD1 (5 bases). V was shortened by 4 bases and J by 5 bases, with 20 bases between the two germline ends. The CDR3 consists of 16 residues. Germline CDR1 reads MNHEY; CDR2 reads SVGAGI. CDR3 protein: CASSSDKGVRDTEAFF. The CDR3 bases are TGTGCCAGCAGTTCTGATAAAGGGGTTAGGGATACTGAAGCTTTCTTT.

V and J are TRBV11-2 and TRBJ2-7, with no clear D. CDR1 is SGHAT and CDR2 is FQNNGV in the germline V gene. The CDR3 loop spans 16 amino acids. Trimming shortened V by 2 bases and J by 2 bases, and 16 bases separated the two germline ends. DNA of the CDR3: TGTGCCAGCAGCTTAACGGAATGGGCAGTCACCTACGAGCAGTACTTC. It translates to CASSLTEWAVTYEQYF.

The chain is built from TRBV5-4 and TRBJ1-2; D not certain. The CDR3 is 16 amino acids. Per germline, CDR1 SGHNT and CDR2 YYREEE (reference sequence). Trimming shortened V by 6 bases and J by 4 bases, and 22 bases separated the two germline ends. Here the CDR3 DNA reads TGTGCCAGCACCCGGAGGCCAGAGGATTTTTTCTATGGCTACACCTTC. Residues: CASTRRPEDFFYGYTF.

The chain employs TRBV5-5 and TRBJ2-2, with D unresolved. Trimming left V 3 bases short and J 4 bases short, with 10 bases between. The CDR3 has 14 amino acids. Germline CDR1 and CDR2: SGHKS and YYEKEE (reference sequence). CDR3 sequence: CASSSSEVTGELFF. The CDR3 nucleotides are TGTGCCAGCAGCTCTAGTGAAGTCACCGGGGAGCTGTTTTTT.